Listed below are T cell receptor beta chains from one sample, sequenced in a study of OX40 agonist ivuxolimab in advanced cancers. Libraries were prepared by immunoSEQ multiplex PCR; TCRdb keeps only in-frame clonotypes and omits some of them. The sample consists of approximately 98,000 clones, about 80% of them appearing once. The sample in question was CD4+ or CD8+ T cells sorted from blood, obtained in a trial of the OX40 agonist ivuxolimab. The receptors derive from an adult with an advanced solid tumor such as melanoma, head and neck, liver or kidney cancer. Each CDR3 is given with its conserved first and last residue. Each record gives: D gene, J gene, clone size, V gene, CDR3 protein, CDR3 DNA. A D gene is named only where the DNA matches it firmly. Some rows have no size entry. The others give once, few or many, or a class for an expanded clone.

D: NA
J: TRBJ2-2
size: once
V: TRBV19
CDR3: CATRDVGTGELFF
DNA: TGTGCCACTCGGGACGTGGGCACCGGGGAGCTGTTTTTT

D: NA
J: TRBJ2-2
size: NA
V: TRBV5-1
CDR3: CASSFEASATGELFF
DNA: TGCGCCAGCAGTTTTGAGGCTAGCGCCACCGGGGAGCTGTTTTTT

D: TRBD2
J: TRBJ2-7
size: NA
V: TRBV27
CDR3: CASSAEGGGAYEQYF
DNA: TGTGCCAGCAGTGCCGAGGGCGGGGGGGCCTACGAGCAGTACTTC

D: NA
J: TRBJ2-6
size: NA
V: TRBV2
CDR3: CASKDTGRANVLTF
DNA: TGTGCCAGCAAAGATACAGGGCGGGCCAACGTCCTGACTTTC

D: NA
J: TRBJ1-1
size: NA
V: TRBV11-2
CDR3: CASSSETGNTEAFF
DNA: TGTGCCAGCAGCTCGGAGACTGGGAACACTGAAGCTTTCTTT

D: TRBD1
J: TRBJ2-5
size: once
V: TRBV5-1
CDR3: CASSWYPGGAKIQYF
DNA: TGCGCCAGCAGCTGGTACCCAGGGGGCGCGAAGATCCAGTACTTC

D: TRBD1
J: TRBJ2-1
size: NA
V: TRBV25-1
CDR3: CASTSSRGLYNEQFF
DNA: TGTGCCAGCACCTCAAGCAGGGGGCTCTACAATGAGCAGTTCTTC

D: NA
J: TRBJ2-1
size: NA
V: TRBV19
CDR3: CASSMLGRESEQFF
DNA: TGTGCCAGTAGTATGCTGGGGCGGGAAAGTGAGCAGTTCTTC

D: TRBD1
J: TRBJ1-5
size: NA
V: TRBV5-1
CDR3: CASSVGTGGNQPQHF
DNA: TGCGCCAGCAGCGTCGGGACAGGGGGTAATCAGCCCCAGCATTTT

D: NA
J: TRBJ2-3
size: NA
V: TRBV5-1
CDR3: CASSPDHTTQYF
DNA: TGCGCCAGCAGCCCAGATCATACCACGCAGTATTTT

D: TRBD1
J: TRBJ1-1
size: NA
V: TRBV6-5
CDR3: CASSYTGQPNTEAFF
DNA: TGTGCCAGCAGTTACACGGGACAGCCGAACACTGAAGCTTTCTTT

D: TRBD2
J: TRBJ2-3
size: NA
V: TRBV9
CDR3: CASSDPAGLGTDTQYF
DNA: TGCGCCAGCAGCGACCCAGCGGGGCTTGGCACAGATACGCAGTATTTT

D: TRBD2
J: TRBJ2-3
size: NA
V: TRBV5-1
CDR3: CASSSGTSGLTDTQYF
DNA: TGCGCCAGCAGCTCGGGGACTAGCGGCCTCACAGATACGCAGTATTTT

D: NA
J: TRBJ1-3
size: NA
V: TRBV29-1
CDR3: CSVGGGVSGNTIYF
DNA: TGCAGCGTAGGAGGTGGGGTATCTGGAAACACCATATATTTT

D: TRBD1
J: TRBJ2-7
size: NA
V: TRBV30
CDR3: CAWRGPISGGYEQYF
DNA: TGTGCCTGGAGAGGACCAATTTCAGGGGGCTACGAGCAGTACTTC